These T cell receptor beta chains were read from a single sample in a study of shared clonotypes between healthy human individuals. This table comes from immunoSEQ multiplex PCR, and its TCRdb copy is limited to in-frame clones, with some not included. The data hold approximately 500,000 clones, with 96% observed a single time. Material: naive CD4+ T cells sorted from blood. The source of these receptors is a young woman in good health. Both conserved end residues are part of each CDR3. The D gene is left open where the match is weak. Only some rows state a clone size, as once, few, many or a class for expanded clones.

DNA,CDR3,D,J,size,V
TGTGCCAGTACCCCCCGGGACAGGGCTTACAATGAGCAGTTCTTC,CASTPRDRAYNEQFF,TRBD1,TRBJ2-1,-,TRBV19
TGTGCCAGTAGTATAGAGGGACAGGGGGGGCAAATATGGCCCCAGCATTTT,CASSIEGQGGQIWPQHF,TRBD1,TRBJ1-5,once,TRBV19
TGTGCCAGCAGTCTTAGTTGGGGGAGCAATCAGCCCCAGCATTTT,CASSLSWGSNQPQHF,-,TRBJ1-5,-,TRBV7-8
TGTGCCAGCAGTTACGCGGAGTCTAACGCCAAAAACATTCAGTACTTC,CASSYAESNAKNIQYF,-,TRBJ2-4,-,TRBV6-6
TGCGCCAGCAGCTTGGGAGGAGGAAAACTGTTTTTT,CASSLGGGKLFF,-,TRBJ1-4,-,TRBV5-1
TGCGCCAGCAGCTTGGGGGACAGTATGAACAATGAGCAGTTCTTC,CASSLGDSMNNEQFF,TRBD1,TRBJ2-1,-,TRBV5-1
TGTGCCAGCAGTGACTCGGGGAAACCACAAGAGACCCAGTACTTC,CASSDSGKPQETQYF,-,TRBJ2-5,-,TRBV6-4
TGTGCCATTGCCCAAAGCGGCGAGCAGTACTTC,CAIAQSGEQYF,-,TRBJ2-7,-,TRBV10-3
TGTGCCAGTAGTAGAGCGGGAGGGCACTACGAGCAGTACTTC,CASSRAGGHYEQYF,TRBD2,TRBJ2-7,-,TRBV19
TGTGCCAGCAGCTTGGCACGGTACTCCTACGAGCAGTACTTC,CASSLARYSYEQYF,-,TRBJ2-7,-,TRBV5-6
TGTGCCAGCAGTTTCCACTACCCGGTGAACACTGAAGCTTTCTTT,CASSFHYPVNTEAFF,-,TRBJ1-1,-,TRBV27
TGTGCCAGCTCACCTGGACTAGCGTCCAACGAGCAGTACTTC,CASSPGLASNEQYF,TRBD2,TRBJ2-7,-,TRBV18
TGTGCCAGCAGTTTAAGTCGGGGATCCAACAATGAGCAGTTCTTC,CASSLSRGSNNEQFF,-,TRBJ2-1,-,TRBV27
TGTGCCAGCAGCGACCCGATGGGGAGGGACGGGGAGCTGTTTTTT,CASSDPMGRDGELFF,TRBD2,TRBJ2-2,-,TRBV9
TGCGCCAGCAGCCAAGAAGGGCCACCTACTGGGGCCAACGTCCTGACTTTC,CASSQEGPPTGANVLTF,-,TRBJ2-6,-,TRBV4-1
TGTGCCAGCAGTTGGAGGGGGGATAACTATGGCTACACCTTC,CASSWRGDNYGYTF,-,TRBJ1-2,once,TRBV27
TGTGCCAGCTCACCAAGGCTAGCGGGAGTCAATGAGCAGTTCTTC,CASSPRLAGVNEQFF,TRBD2,TRBJ2-1,-,TRBV18
TGTGCCAGCAGGTCTGGACAGGGGCTGGCCTACGAGCAGTACTTC,CASRSGQGLAYEQYF,TRBD1,TRBJ2-7,-,TRBV2
TGTGCCAGCAGTATGGGAGGTACGCAGTATTTT,CASSMGGTQYF,-,TRBJ2-3,-,TRBV6-1
TGTGCCAGCAGTTTAGGGGACAGGGGAGTACGGGGCTACACCTTC,CASSLGDRGVRGYTF,TRBD1,TRBJ1-2,-,TRBV28
TGTGCCAGTACGACAGGGGGATTTGGTCAGCCCCAGCATTTT,CASTTGGFGQPQHF,TRBD1,TRBJ1-5,-,TRBV19
TGCGCCAGCAGCCGAAGGGGACAAGGCGTTAACACCGGGGAGCTGTTTTTT,CASSRRGQGVNTGELFF,-,TRBJ2-2,-,TRBV4-1
TGTGCCAGCGATTGGGGTAGGCGGGAGACCCAGTACTTC,CASDWGRRETQYF,-,TRBJ2-5,-,TRBV27
TGTGCCATCCGAGGCCCCCCACGTGGAAGCGGCTACGAGCAGTACTTC,CAIRGPPRGSGYEQYF,-,TRBJ2-7,-,TRBV2
TGCGCCAGCAGCTTGGGGCTAGCGGGAGACACAGATACGCAGTATTTT,CASSLGLAGDTDTQYF,TRBD2,TRBJ2-3,-,TRBV5-1
TGTGCCAGCAGTGGGATGGGACCCCTGGGCTACACCTTC,CASSGMGPLGYTF,-,TRBJ1-2,-,TRBV25-1
TGCGCCAGCAGTGAGTCGCCGGGACCGAACACTGAAGCTTTCTTT,CASSESPGPNTEAFF,-,TRBJ1-1,-,TRBV10-1
TGTGCCAGCACTTTTATGGGGCCCGAGACAAGGAATAGCAATCAGCCCCAGCATTTT,CASTFMGPETRNSNQPQHF,-,TRBJ1-5,-,TRBV5-4
TGTGCCAGCAGTTACGAGGGGGCAGCCACAGATACGCAGTATTTT,CASSYEGAATDTQYF,TRBD1,TRBJ2-3,-,TRBV6-6
TGCGCCAGCAGCGCCCGGCAGGGGAGTCAGCCCCAGCATTTT,CASSARQGSQPQHF,-,TRBJ1-5,-,TRBV4-1
TGCGCCAGCAGCTTAGGACTAGCGGGTGAAAGCTTGCACTTC,CASSLGLAGESLHF,TRBD2,TRBJ2-7,-,TRBV5-1
TGTGCCAGCAGCTGGGACAGGGGAAGCACCGGGGAGCTGTTTTTT,CASSWDRGSTGELFF,TRBD1,TRBJ2-2,-,TRBV27